The source of this T cell receptor (beta chain) is a study of shared T cell receptors in the human thymus. The V end lost 6 bases, the J end lost 13 bases, and 21 bases lay between the germline ends. CDR3 size: 13 residues. Germline V CDR1 and CDR2: MDHEN, SYDVKM. Clones were sequenced by immunoSEQ multiplex PCR, and TCRdb holds only the in-frame ones, with some missing. The data show just under 550,000 clones, with 78% seen just once and more than 0.01% held by the top ten. The same sample was also used in a study of human thymus T cells. That paper notes: Corrective surgery for congenital heart defects was being performed on the healthy Finnish infants who were the donors. In corrective heart surgery, resections were taken, and these provided the thymus tissue. Unrelated individuals had highly overlapping thymic repertoires, as reported in related research.

V gene TRBV28 combines with J gene TRBJ1-2, with TRBD1 as a possible D gene (6 bases). The sample comprised thymocytes. The receptor's source is a boy under two years old with a congenital heart defect. CDR3 in DNA: TGTGCCAGCAGCCTTTACCGACAGGACTCTGTCACCTTC. Protein product: CASSLYRQDSVTF.